This T cell receptor beta chain stems from a study of cytomegalovirus exposure and HLA in healthy donors. Study context: An analysis done earlier identified some 120 million unique TCR beta sequences from roughly 190 million T cells.

The CDR3 extends over 14 amino acids. V dropped 6 bases and J dropped 3 bases, with 12 bases sitting between them. Germline V gene lookup returns CDR1 MDHEN and CDR2 SYDVKM. This clone was observed a handful of times. What it binds is unknown. 60 Vbeta and 13 Jbeta primers were used in PCR. TCRdb keeps only in-frame clones here, not all; method: immunoSEQ multiplex PCR. Among about 200,000 clones, around 79% were seen once, and the ten largest hold more than 1.5%. Broader study findings: A later analysis found that most CMV-associated TCR beta chains appeared HLA-restricted.

The chain has TRBV28 and TRBJ1-5; unclear D gene. The sequence was obtained from a man in his late teens or twenties in good health and CMV-seronegative. Sequencing was carried out using PBMCs. The CDR3 region is CASRSPVVNQPQHF. The CDR3 DNA is TGTGCCAGCAGATCCCCTGTTGTCAATCAGCCCCAGCATTTT. Based on the CDR3 plus reference TRBV28 and TRBJ1-5, the full variable domain is DVKVTQSSRYLVKRTGEKVFLECVQDMDHENMFWYRQDPGLGLRLIYFSYDVKMKEKGDIPEGYSVSREKKERFSLILESASTNQTSMYLCASRSPVVNQPQHFGDGTRLSIL.